This TCR beta chain was obtained from a study of technical replicates of blood from several donors. Measured with immunoSEQ multiplex PCR; TCRdb has only the in-frame clones, and not every one. The sample has roughly 93,000 clones; 95% are singletons. There are 17 residues in the CDR3. With 4 bases removed from V and 1 base from J, the gap between germline ends came to 18 bases. The sequencing sample was made of T cells isolated from PBMCs. The receptor was derived from a human donor in good health. V usage is TRBV23-1 and J usage is TRBJ2-3, with a possible D match to TRBD1 (6 bases). TRBV23-1 is an ORF for which the function is uncertain. The CDR3 nucleotides are TGCGCCAGCAGTCTCCACAGGGCGAAGTCCTGCACAGATACGCAGTATTTT. This sequence encodes CASSLHRAKSCTDTQYF.